This T cell receptor beta chain comes out of a study of T cell responses to AZD1222 COVID-19 vaccine. About the research overall: Pooling of second doses given at about 4 or about 12 weeks was done. General observations from the study: Recipients of AZD1222 seropositive at baseline numbered only six or seven. Sampled repertoires all dated from after the peak T cell response.

V lost 7 bases, J lost 4 bases, and 7 bases stayed unmatched. CDR1 is LGHDT, CDR2 YNNKEL, per germline (reference sequence). The CDR3 has 15 residues. The assay was immunoSEQ multiplex PCR, and TCRdb's table has in-frame clones only and misses some. The sample contains about 180,000 clones, just over 90% of which appear only once. The table lists this clone with a count of one. The antigen is undetermined. The chain has TRBV3-1 (or the pseudogene TRBV3-2) and TRBJ2-3; 11 bases agree with TRBD2. This clonotype was obtained from an adult in good health. Source: peripheral blood, taken on day 0 of AZD1222 vaccination. CDR3 protein: CASTLASGGPDTQYF. CDR3 bases: TGTGCCAGCACGCTTGCTAGCGGGGGGCCAGATACGCAGTATTTT.